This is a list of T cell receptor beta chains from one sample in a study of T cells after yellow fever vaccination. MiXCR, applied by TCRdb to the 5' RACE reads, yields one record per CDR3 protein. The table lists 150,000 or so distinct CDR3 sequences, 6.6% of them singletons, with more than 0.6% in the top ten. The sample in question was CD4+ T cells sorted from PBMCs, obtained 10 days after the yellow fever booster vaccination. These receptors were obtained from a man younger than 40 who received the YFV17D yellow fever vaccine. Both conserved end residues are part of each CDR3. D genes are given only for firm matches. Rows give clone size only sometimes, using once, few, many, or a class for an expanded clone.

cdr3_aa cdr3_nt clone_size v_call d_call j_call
CASSLVQGFGEKLFF TGTGCCAGCAGTTTGGTGCAGGGGTTTGGTGAAAAACTGTTTTTT many TRBV27 NA TRBJ1-4
CASSPRDFRTDTQYF TGTGCCAGTAGTCCCAGGGACTTTCGCACAGATACGCAGTATTTT many TRBV19 NA TRBJ2-3
CASSPYGGVGSYEQYF TGTGCCAGCAGCCCATATGGGGGGGTAGGATCCTACGAGCAGTACTTC many TRBV7-6 TRBD2 TRBJ2-7
CASSFRSGRAFRNEQFF TGTGCCAGCAGCTTTCGCAGCGGGAGGGCCTTCCGCAATGAGCAGTTCTTC few TRBV7-2 TRBD2 TRBJ2-1
CASSLGDRGNQPQHF TGTGCCAGCAGTTTAGGGGACAGGGGGAATCAGCCCCAGCATTTT many TRBV12-3/TRBV12-4 TRBD1 TRBJ1-5
CASSREDGTGELFF TGCGCCAGCAGCCGAGAGGACGGCACCGGGGAGCTGTTTTTT many TRBV4-3 NA TRBJ2-2
CASSFSPYNEQFF TGTGCCAGCAGTTTTAGCCCGTACAATGAGCAGTTCTTC many TRBV12-3/TRBV12-4 NA TRBJ2-1
CASSRAGELFF TGTGCCAGCAGTCGAGCCGGGGAGCTGTTTTTT many TRBV6-6 NA TRBJ2-2
CSAVSGETQYF TGCAGTGCCGTTAGTGGGGAGACCCAGTACTTC many TRBV20-1 NA TRBJ2-5
CSAVGGLALSYEQYF TGCAGTGCTGTGGGGGGACTAGCGCTGTCCTACGAGCAGTACTTC NA TRBV20-1 TRBD2 TRBJ2-7
CASSFGYNQPQHF TGTGCCAGCAGCTTCGGATACAATCAGCCCCAGCATTTT many TRBV7-9 NA TRBJ1-5
CASRQRYASWEQFF TGTGCCAGCAGACAACGATATGCTAGCTGGGAGCAGTTCTTC many TRBV7-2 NA TRBJ2-1
CASSHWSRDSLQETQYF TGTGCCAGCAGCCACTGGTCCCGGGACAGTTTACAAGAGACCCAGTACTTC many TRBV3-1 TRBD1 TRBJ2-5
CASSRTGGPGYEQYF TGTGCCAGCAGTCGAACAGGGGGCCCGGGCTACGAGCAGTACTTC many TRBV6-1 TRBD1 TRBJ2-7
CASSPLAGGVYNEQFF TGTGCCAGCAGCCCTCTAGCGGGAGGAGTCTACAATGAGCAGTTCTTC many TRBV7-2 TRBD2 TRBJ2-1
CASSDDLVGAQPQHF TGTGCCAGCAGTGACGACCTGGTGGGAGCTCAGCCCCAGCATTTT many TRBV2 NA TRBJ1-5
CASSKGAPLYNEQFF TGTGCCAGCAGCAAAGGGGCCCCGCTCTATAATGAGCAGTTCTTC many TRBV21-1 NA TRBJ2-1
CASSQNHYNEQFF TGTGCCAGCAGCCAAAACCACTACAATGAGCAGTTCTTC many TRBV11-3 NA TRBJ2-1
CASSLNLLAGAGETQYF TGTGCCAGCAGCTTGAATTTGCTAGCGGGAGCCGGAGAGACCCAGTACTTC many TRBV5-6 TRBD2 TRBJ2-5
CASSYVLKQGYEQYF TGTGCCAGCAGTTACGTCCTGAAACAGGGTTACGAGCAGTACTTC few TRBV6-5 NA TRBJ2-7
CASSRTVPRGYEQYF TGTGCCAGCAGCCGGACAGTTCCGAGGGGCTACGAGCAGTACTTC many TRBV7-2 NA TRBJ2-7
CASSSQPGGTQYF TGTGCCAGCAGTTCCCAGCCAGGGGGGACCCAGTACTTC many TRBV12-3/TRBV12-4 TRBD1 TRBJ2-5
CCASGLAGTSSYNEQFF TGCTGTGCTAGCGGACTAGCGGGTACCAGCTCCTACAATGAGCAGTTCTTC NA TRBV20-1 TRBD2 TRBJ2-1
CASSQEGLAGYNEQFF TGTGCCAGCAGCCAAGAGGGACTAGCGGGTTACAATGAGCAGTTCTTC many TRBV4-2 TRBD2 TRBJ2-1
CSARNSPSPPINEQFF TGCAGTGCTAGGAACTCGCCTAGCCCCCCTATAAATGAGCAGTTCTTC few TRBV20-1 NA TRBJ2-1
CASSLNGQGVHWAQYF TGTGCCAGCAGCCTCAATGGACAGGGGGTTCATTGGGCGCAGTATTTT many TRBV7-2 TRBD1 TRBJ2-3